This T cell receptor (beta chain) was sequenced in a study of cytomegalovirus exposure and HLA in healthy donors (dated by TCRdb to about 2017). Regarding the study in general: In an earlier analysis of about 560 of the donors, about 260 Gb of sequence data and 100 million or so unique TCR beta sequences from about 179 million T cells were reported. Every repertoire in the discovery cohort had been generated on one and the same sequencing platform. Besides the first cohort of approximately 710 subjects, a separate validation cohort made up of 90 to 150 different subjects was used. Roughly 300 gigabases of sequencing data and 70 million to 85 million unique TCR sequences were included in an early release covering 550 to 800 HLA-typed donors. In the later analysis, no new phenotypic data were used to find candidate immune exposures; instead, reliance was placed on TCR beta sequences and their occurrence across donors. A later genetic analysis used genome-wide SNP genotypes for about 60% of the roughly 670 donors, treating that subset as a discovery cohort. A few DR-DQ haplotypes were treated as single units for association and clustering because of strong linkage in the cohort. The study aimed to test whether signatures of past pathogen exposure could be identified by cataloging public T cell receptors. To study patterns of TCR occurrence, a later analysis re-analyzed previously published TCR beta repertoires from 500 to 850 donors and added high-resolution HLA genotyping. High-throughput TCR immunosequencing, statistical association of individual TCRs with disease status, and machine learning were combined to predict cytomegalovirus infection status. Using immunosequencing, the study profiled T cell repertoires from 500 to 800 subjects and related those repertoires to cytomegalovirus serostatus. Across 300 to 400 genotyped donors of the cohort, an average of roughly 250,000 unique TCR beta nucleotide sequences per donor were sequenced, and around 19% of those sequences were non-productive. Alongside the repertoire data, information on donor age, sex, ethnicity and CMV serostatus was compiled. HLA typing covered class I and class II loci at four-digit resolution. The number of typed donors differed by locus: about 629-640 for A, B, C, DRB1 and DQB1; approximately 520 for DQA1; over 600 for DPA1; and around 490 for DPB1. In an earlier analysis of around 540 of the donors, high-throughput TCR beta sequencing was used to judge whether each TCR beta V gene segment behaved as functional or pseudogenic. Of the roughly 400 genotyped donors, over 80% were placed in the genetic ancestry cluster associated with self-reported Caucasian donors. General findings and caveats noted by the study authors: Because HLA typing was missing for some donors at each locus, association tests included only the typed subset. Correlated functional status among segregating V segments might reflect linkage disequilibrium, but an unknown experimental factor could not be ruled out. The 87-base-pair reads could not distinguish some IMGT-functional V segments, including TRBV6-2 and TRBV6-3, so those segments were excluded. A few of the identified cytomegalovirus-associated TCR beta chains were confirmed in vitro to be specific for cytomegalovirus antigens. Strong co-occurrence of HLA alleles, especially DR and DQ, made assigning TCR associations to individual alleles difficult. The authors suggested that the approach could potentially be generalized to other disease states and immunological phenotypes. Because counts were too low, 15 to 20 rarely observed V segments, including chromosome 9 orphons, were excluded from the earlier analysis of some 540 of the donors. In a later genetic analysis, fewer N-insertions in productive TCRs were reported among donors in an Asian-associated ancestry cluster than the roughly 640-donor mean. A total of 164 TCR beta chains were listed by the study as associated with cytomegalovirus. A further reported finding was that TCR beta sequences accurately predicted the HLA-A and HLA-B alleles for most subjects in the first cohort. The only immune exposure information available for the cohort was CMV serostatus. In a later analysis, TCR association rates were found to vary across HLA loci, with the most associated TCRs seen for DRB1 alleles and the fewest for HLA-C alleles. Specific HLA alleles were associated with some 15,000 TCR beta sequences at a false discovery rate of 0.05 in a later analysis. Most CMV-associated TCR beta chains appeared to be HLA-restricted in a later analysis, and the HLA associations seemed to be driven largely by CMV exposure. Compared with equally common non-associated chains, HLA-associated TCR beta chains in a later analysis were more clonally expanded and had lower generation probabilities. According to a later analysis, parvovirus B19, influenza, CMV and Epstein-Barr virus appeared linked to several top co-occurrence clusters. While some public TCRs were present in many individuals, most TCR sequences turned up only very rarely across donors. A group of highly shared sequence variants was considered likely to be a technical artifact of the sequencing pipeline. This cohort had only TCR beta chains sequenced, and the lack of alpha or paired-chain data limited which features could be detected. Cytomegalovirus status was reported to be diagnosed by the classifier with high specificity and sensitivity in both the original and validation cohorts. In an earlier analysis of roughly 500 of the donors, most TCR beta V segments appeared in productive rearrangements about 87% or about 30% of the time, broadly matching IMGT annotations. Presence/absence analyses assumed roughly uniform sequencing depth across donors, an assumption that may not hold. V-gene and J-gene trimming of TCR beta chains was associated with a missense DCLRE1C variant in a later genetic analysis, and the association was replicated in an independent cohort.

CDR1 and CDR2 were assigned from the germline V gene as SGHRS and YFSETQ. Cut back by 4 bases and 3 bases, the V and J ends lie 16 bases apart. The CDR3 goes from the cysteine to the phenylalanine over 15 residues. Only the CDR3 portion is preserved as DNA: 45 bases, with reading frame beginning at the first base. On this clone itself: Which antigen it targets is not known. It has no much larger one-base neighbor in the sample; base qualities were not kept.

The cohort was made up of under 800 healthy bone marrow donors. Cohort members were all nominally healthy when sampled, although unrecorded immune exposures were likely present. The donor was CMV seronegative and belonged to the group of 350 or so seronegative cohort members. A peripheral blood sample was collected from each donor, and TCR beta sequencing was performed on peripheral blood mononuclear cells. The Qiagen DNeasy Blood Extraction Kit was used to extract genomic DNA from the blood cell samples. To prepare the library, the immunoSEQ multiplex PCR assay was applied. The multiplex PCR relied on a mix of 60 forward primers for TCR Vbeta segments and 13 reverse primers for TCR Jbeta segments. A multiplex PCR assay on genomic DNA amplified the CDR3 region of rearranged TCR beta genes. Amplified TCR beta libraries were sequenced as 87-base-pair reads on the Illumina HiSeq System. Regarding the original processing steps: In a later analysis, around 80 million unique TCR beta chains were counted across the approximately 640 repertoires, and about 9.9 million of these chains were shared by at least two donors. To remove PCR and sequencing errors, raw reads were error-corrected and collapsed into unique sequences using a nearest-neighbor algorithm that merged closely related sequences. Alignment of CDR3 sequences to IMGT reference sequences was used to assign V, D and J gene segments. For a sequence to be retained, a match of at least six nucleotides was required to both a V gene segment and a J gene segment. A rearrangement counted as productive if the CDR3 had no stop codons and remained in frame with V and J, and every other rearrangement counted as non-productive. CDR3 was defined according to IMGT convention as the region running from the second conserved V-encoded cysteine to the conserved J-encoded phenylalanine. The earlier analysis of a few hundred of the donors excluded sequences that lacked an unambiguous match to a single V gene segment. In an earlier analysis of 450 to 700 of the donors, V segments were called functional above 56.7% productive rearrangements and were called segregating when the between-donor standard deviation exceeded 5%. A statistical classification framework was built for diagnosing cytomegalovirus status from the catalog of TCR beta chain sequences. In a later analysis, TCR nucleotide sequences were compared against IMGT/GENE-DB human TR gene sequences so that V and J genes could be assigned. In a later analysis, CDR3 sequences and most-parsimonious VDJ recombination scenarios were assigned using the TCRdist pipeline. In a later analysis, each TCR beta chain was defined by its CDR3 amino acid sequence together with its V-gene family, and reads without a unique V-gene family were excluded. To address suspected cross-contamination and a sequencing artifact, a later analysis removed approximately 600 highly shared, low-generation-probability nucleotide sequences. In a later analysis, a clonal expansion index was calculated for each public chain from normalized within-repertoire ranks of inferred template counts. Generation probabilities in a later analysis came from a VDJ recombination model fitted to out-of-frame rearrangements, and those results were checked against IGoR. Hypergeometric tests were used in a later analysis to score TCR-TCR, TCR-HLA and TCR-CMV co-occurrence, with a repertoire-size bias correction applied to the TCR pairs. In a later analysis, false discovery rates were estimated by permuting HLA or CMV assignments 20 times. A later analysis grouped co-occurring TCRs with DBSCAN, adding TCRdist sequence similarity when clustering within HLA-allele-positive subsets. Co-occurrence clustering excluded repertoires with fewer than 30,000 or more than 120,000 public chains, plus five with anomalous nucleotide sharing. Not all clones reach the TCRdb copy of this immuneACCESS table, which keeps in-frame sequences only. Checked studies attribute under half of the gap to unresolved V genes and leave the rest unexplained. V and J calls and clone size are as listed in that table; D and trimming were resolved from the DNA. This sample holds roughly 150,000 clones; about 64% were observed only once. The ten largest account for almost 4.5% of the sample.

Recombination joined TRBV5-1 with TRBJ1-1; TRBD1 might be the D gene, on 5 matching bases. This receptor was taken from a man aged 60-69 years in good health and CMV-seronegative. The sample taken for sequencing was PBMCs. The CDR3 protein: CASSTGQIRDTEAFF. The nucleotide sequence reads TGCGCCAGCAGCACCGGACAAATCCGTGACACTGAAGCTTTCTTT. Reference TRBV5-1 and TRBJ1-1 genes cover what lies past the CDR3, so the full variable domain is KAGVTQTPRYLIKTRGQQVTLSCSPISGHRSVSWYQQTPGQGLQFLFEYFSETQRNKGNFPGRFSGRQFSNSRSEMNVSTLELGDSALYLCASSTGQIRDTEAFFGQGTRLTVV.